This TCR beta chain was identified during a study of STAT5B mutations in CD4+ large granular lymphocyte leukemia. Overall study context: Healthy donors showed HLA-associated enrichment of the CDR3 'QG' motif. Study-wide findings and caveats: Top patient clones used TRBV06 genes more often: 8/27 versus 2/35 in controls.

Comments on this clone: The antigen remains undetermined.

Healthy controls were blood donor buffy coats. Germline-derived CDR1 and CDR2 are SGHAT and FQDESV (reference sequence). Trimming took off 0 bases at V and 2 bases at J, with 9 bases between the two ends. The CDR3 contains 15 residues. In the original workflow: Lowest detectable productive clonotype frequency was 2.59 x 10-5. This table comes from immunoSEQ multiplex PCR, and its TCRdb copy is limited to in-frame clones, with some not included. V and J calls and clone size come straight from that table; D and trimming were deduced from the DNA. The sample lists about 40,000 clones; roughly four fifths were seen once.

This sequence joins TRBV11-1 and TRBJ2-3; D is uncertain. The origin of this receptor is a human donor in good health. Sequenced: CD4+ T cells from blood buffy coats. This chain's CDR3 is CASSLASLNTDTQYF. CDR3 DNA: TGTGCCAGCAGCTTAGCGTCCCTGAACACAGATACGCAGTATTTT.